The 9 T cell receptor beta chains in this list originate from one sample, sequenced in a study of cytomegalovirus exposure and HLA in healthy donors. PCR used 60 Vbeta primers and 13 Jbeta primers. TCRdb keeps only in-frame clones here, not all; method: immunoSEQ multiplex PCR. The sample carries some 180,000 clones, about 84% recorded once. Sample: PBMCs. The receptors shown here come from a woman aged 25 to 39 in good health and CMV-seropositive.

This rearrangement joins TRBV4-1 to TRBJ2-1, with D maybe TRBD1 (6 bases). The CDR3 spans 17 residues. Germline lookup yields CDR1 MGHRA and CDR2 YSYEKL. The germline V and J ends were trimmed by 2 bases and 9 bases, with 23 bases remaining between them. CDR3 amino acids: CASSQTLHHLQGFEQFF. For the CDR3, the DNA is TGCGCCAGCAGCCAAACACTCCACCATCTACAGGGCTTTGAGCAGTTCTTC.

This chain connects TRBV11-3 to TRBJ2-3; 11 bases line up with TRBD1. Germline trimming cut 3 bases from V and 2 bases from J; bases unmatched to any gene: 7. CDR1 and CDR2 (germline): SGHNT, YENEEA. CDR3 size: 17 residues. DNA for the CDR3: TGTGCCAGCAGCTTTTCGGGACAGGGGGGCCCCACAGATACGCAGTATTTT. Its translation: CASSFSGQGGPTDTQYF.

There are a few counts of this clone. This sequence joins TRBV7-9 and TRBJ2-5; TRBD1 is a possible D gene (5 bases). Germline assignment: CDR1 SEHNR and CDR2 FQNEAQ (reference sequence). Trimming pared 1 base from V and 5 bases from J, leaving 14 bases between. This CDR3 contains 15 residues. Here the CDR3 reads CASSLVPGMTETQYF. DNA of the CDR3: TGTGCCAGCAGCTTAGTGCCAGGGATGACGGAGACCCAGTACTTC. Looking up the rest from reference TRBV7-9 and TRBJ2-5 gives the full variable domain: DTGVSQNPRHKITKRGQNVTFRCDPISEHNRLYWYRQTLGQGPEFLTYFQNEAQLEKSRLLSDRFSAERPKGSFSTLEIQRTEQGDSAMYLCASSLVPGMTETQYFGPGTRLLVL.

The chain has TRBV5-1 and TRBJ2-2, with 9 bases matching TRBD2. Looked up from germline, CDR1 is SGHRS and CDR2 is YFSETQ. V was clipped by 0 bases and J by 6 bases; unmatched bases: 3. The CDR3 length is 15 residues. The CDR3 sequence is CASSLVSSGAGELFF. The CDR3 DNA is TGCGCCAGCAGCTTGGTCTCTAGCGGGGCCGGGGAGCTGTTTTTT. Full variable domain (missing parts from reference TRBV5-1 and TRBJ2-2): KAGVTQTPRYLIKTRGQQVTLSCSPISGHRSVSWYQQTPGQGLQFLFEYFSETQRNKGNFPGRFSGRQFSNSRSEMNVSTLELGDSALYLCASSLVSSGAGELFFGEGSRLTVL.

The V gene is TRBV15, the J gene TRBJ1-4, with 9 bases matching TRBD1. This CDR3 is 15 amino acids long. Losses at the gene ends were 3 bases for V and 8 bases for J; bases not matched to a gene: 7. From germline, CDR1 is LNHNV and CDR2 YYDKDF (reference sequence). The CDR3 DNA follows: TGTGCCACCAGCAGGGATCGGACAGGGGTAGAAAAACTGTTTTTT. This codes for CATSRDRTGVEKLFF.

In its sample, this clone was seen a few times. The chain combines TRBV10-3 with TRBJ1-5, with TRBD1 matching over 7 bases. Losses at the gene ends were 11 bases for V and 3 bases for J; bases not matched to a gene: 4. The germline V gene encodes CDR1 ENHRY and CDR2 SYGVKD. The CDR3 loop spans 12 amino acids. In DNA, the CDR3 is TGTGCCGTAGGGACAGACAATCAGCCCCAGCATTTT. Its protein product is CAVGTDNQPQHF.

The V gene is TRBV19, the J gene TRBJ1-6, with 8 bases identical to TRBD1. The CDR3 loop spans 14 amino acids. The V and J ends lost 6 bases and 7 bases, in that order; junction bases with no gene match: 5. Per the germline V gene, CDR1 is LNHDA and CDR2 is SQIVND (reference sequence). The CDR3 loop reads CASSLGQGNSPLHF. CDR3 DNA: TGTGCCAGTAGCCTCGGACAGGGAAATTCACCCCTCCACTTT.

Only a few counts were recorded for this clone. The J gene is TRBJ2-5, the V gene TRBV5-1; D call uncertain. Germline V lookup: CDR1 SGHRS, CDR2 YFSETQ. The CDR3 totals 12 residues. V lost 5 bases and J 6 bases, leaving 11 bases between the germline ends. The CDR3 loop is CASSMRRQTQYF. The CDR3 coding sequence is TGCGCCAGCAGTATGCGGCGTCAGACCCAGTACTTC.

The CDR3 DNA is TGTGCCAGTAGTGATTCGGCCGGGACAGGGTTTACTGGGGCCAACGTCCTGACTTTC. Encoded protein: CASSDSAGTGFTGANVLTF. The rearrangement links TRBV19 to TRBJ2-6, with 9 positions matching TRBD1. This CDR3 region has 19 residues. Per the germline V gene, CDR1 is LNHDA and CDR2 is SQIVND (reference sequence). J lost 2 bases, V lost 5 bases, and 13 bases had no gene match.